This passage covers 5 T cell receptor beta chains from one sample sequenced in a study of T cells generated in artificial thymic organoids (dated by TCRdb to about 2017). The antigens for these receptors are not known. Libraries were built with 5' RACE. The data were produced on an Illumina MiSeq. TCRalpha and TCRbeta libraries were amplified separately by semi-nested PCR with Advantage 2 and reverse primers in the TRAC or TRBC constant regions. The public reads were run again by TCRdb, first through fastp at Q25 and then through MiXCR, and only productive beta chains were kept. Every distinct CDR3 protein forms one entry, paired with its most common genes and DNA. Present in this sample are 5,700 or so distinct CDR3 sequences, 20% to 25% of which were seen just once. The biggest ten clones account for around 3.1% of the sample. Artificial thymic organoids were built by aggregating human HSPCs with MS5 murine stromal cells transduced with human DLL1, cultured at an air-liquid interface. Hematopoietic stem and progenitor cells that were CD34+CD3-, FACS-purified and depleted of residual T cells served as the seed cells for the organoids.

The sequencing input was naive CD8+ T cells grown in artificial thymic organoids from cord blood stem and progenitor cells. The label giving this sample's cell subset or site can be read as: CD3+TCRalphabeta+CD8SP T cells; for blood, CD45RO-CCR7+ naive CD8+ T cells. Receptors were obtained from a human donor who gave cord blood stem cells for thymic organoid culture, a cardiac surgery patient who gave postnatal thymus, or a blood donor (not recorded which).

By frequency in the sample, this clonotype is medium-sized. The CDR3 protein is CSARTGASPLHF. CDR3 sequence (DNA): TGCAGTGCTAGGACAGGGGCCTCACCCCTCCACTTT. This chain connects TRBV20-1 to TRBJ1-6; 8 bases match TRBD1. Germline loops: CDR1 DFQATT, CDR2 SNEGSKA (reference sequence). V was pared by 3 bases and J by 10 bases, with 2 bases of the junction left unmatched. The CDR3 sequence is 12 residues long.

The chain links TRBV5-1 to TRBJ2-1, with TRBD2 matching 7 bases. V was pared by 5 bases and J by 1 base, with 15 bases of the junction left unmatched. This CDR3 has 18 amino acids. Germline V CDR1 and CDR2: SGHRS, YFSETQ. The CDR3, as DNA: TGCGCCAGCAGGGGAAAGGGACTATTACATGCTTCCTACAATGAGCAGTTCTTC. Its translation: CASRGKGLLHASYNEQFF.

The gene calls are TRBV10-3 and TRBJ2-7; tentatively, D is TRBD2 (5 bases). Trimming pared 4 bases from V and 0 bases from J, leaving 19 bases between. Germline V gives CDR1 ENHRY, CDR2 SYGVKD. This CDR3 has 17 amino acids. CDR3 residues: CAISALLVSWSSYEQYF. In DNA form, the CDR3 reads TGTGCCATCAGTGCCTTACTAGTAAGCTGGAGCTCCTACGAGCAGTACTTC.

This clonotype is termed medium-sized. The rearrangement joins TRBV5-1 to TRBJ2-4; tentatively, D is TRBD2 (6 bases). Deletions cut 4 bases from V and 3 bases from J, with 11 bases between. CDR1 and CDR2 (germline): SGHRS, YFSETQ. The CDR3 runs to 14 residues. The CDR3 DNA sequence: TGCGCCAGCAGCCCCTGGAGGGGCAAAAACATTCAGTACTTC. It translates to CASSPWRGKNIQYF.

This clonotype was recorded many times. This chain uses TRBV18 with TRBJ2-7; D is ambiguous. Trimming took 4 bases from V and 0 from J, leaving 7 bases between them. Germline V gives CDR1 KGHSH, CDR2 LQKENI. The CDR3 extends over 13 amino acids. The CDR3 spells CASSRVSSYEQYF. CDR3 bases: TGTGCCAGCTCACGGGTCAGCTCCTACGAGCAGTACTTC. The full variable domain, with the rest looked up from reference TRBV18 and TRBJ2-7, is NAGVMQNPRHLVRRRGQEARLRCSPMKGHSHVYWYRQLPEEGLKFMVYLQKENIIDESGMPKERFSAEFPKEGPSILRIQQVVRGDSAAYFCASSRVSSYEQYFGPGTRLTVT.